This T cell receptor beta chain was captured by sequencing in a study of metastatic and nonmetastatic thyroid tumors. Study overall: From malignant and benign thyroid patients, repertoires in blood and in tumor or nodule tissue were compared.

Before thyroid surgery, none of the patients had received any treatment. In its sample, this clone was seen many times. In the original analysis: What underpinned the distant-metastasis classifier for papillary thyroid cancer was the set of CDR3 differences across clinicopathological groups. Using MiXCR, TCRdb re-called clones from the PCR reads. TCRdb, rather than the study authors, made the V and J calls. The data contain fewer than 25,000 clones, 13% to 15% of them singletons. CDR1 SGHKS and CDR2 YYEKEE come from the germline V gene (reference sequence). The CDR3 has 13 residues. Deletions cut 4 bases from V and 5 bases from J, with 12 bases between.

What was sequenced was tumor tissue. The sequence was collected from a female donor with papillary thyroid cancer or a benign thyroid nodule (not recorded which). Some clones in this sample may be carry-over from other donors' samples. The chain couples TRBV5-5 to TRBJ2-5, with D perhaps being TRBD1 or TRBD2 (6 bases each). CDR3 region: CASSLLGGETQYF. The DNA for the CDR3 is TGTGCCAGCAGCCTACTAGGGGGGGAGACCCAGTACTTC.